One sample yielded the 26 T cell receptor beta chains listed below, sequenced in a study of shared clonotypes between healthy human individuals. Assay: immunoSEQ multiplex PCR; the TCRdb copy retains only in-frame clones and omits some. This sample yields hundreds of thousands of clones, of which approximately 96% are seen a single time; 0.11% belongs to the top ten. Positively selected for CCR7, the CD45RO-negative cells used as naive CD8 cells excluded terminally differentiated effector memory CD45RA+ cells. The sequenced sample consisted of naive CD8+ T cells sorted from blood. The receptor source for this set is a woman aged 25 to 39 in good health.

The chain recombines TRBV27 with TRBJ1-1; 10 bases align to TRBD1. The length of the CDR3 is 14 residues. Looked up from germline, CDR1 is MNHEY and CDR2 is SMNVEV (reference sequence). With V trimmed by 5 bases and J by 4 bases, 4 bases remained unmatched. This CDR3 reads CASSPGTGATEAFF. The CDR3 DNA is TGTGCCAGCAGTCCCGGGACAGGGGCCACTGAAGCTTTCTTT.

This chain joins TRBV11-1 and TRBJ2-5, with 7 bases fitting TRBD1. The CDR3 extends over 14 amino acids. Germline V gives CDR1 SGHAT, CDR2 FQDESV (reference sequence). V lost 3 bases to trimming and J lost 11 bases; unmatched junction nucleotides: 12. The DNA of the CDR3 is TGTGCCAGCAGCTTTAGGACAGGTTTGGGTGAGCAGTACTTC. It translates to CASSFRTGLGEQYF. Variable domain in full (rest from reference TRBV11-1 and TRBJ2-5): EAEVAQSPRYKITEKSQAVAFWCDPISGHATLYWYRQILGQGPELLVQFQDESVVDDSQLPKDRFSAERLKGVDSTLKIQPAELGDSAMYLCASSFRTGLGEQYFGPGTRLLVL.

The count of this clone is one. The V and J genes are TRBV29-1 and TRBJ2-1; the D is unclear. Germline V gives CDR1 SQVTM, CDR2 ANQGSEA. The CDR3 runs 12 residues. V was pared by 7 bases and J by 9 bases, with 16 bases between. Here the CDR3 DNA reads TGCAGCGGGCAGGACGGCCTTGCTGAGCAGTTCTTC. It specifies CSGQDGLAEQFF.

The CDR3 loop is CASSQDSAGGGQGNEQFF. DNA for the CDR3: TGCGCCAGCAGCCAAGATTCCGCGGGAGGGGGTCAAGGGAATGAGCAGTTCTTC. The chain carries TRBV4-1 and TRBJ2-1; 9 bases fit TRBD2. CDR3 length equals 18 residues. The J segment lost 7 bases and the V segment lost 0 bases, leaving 13 bases of the junction unmatched. Germline CDR1 is MGHRA and CDR2 is YSYEKL.

The chain uses TRBV9 and TRBJ1-3; 9 nucleotides agree with TRBD1. V was clipped by 3 bases and J by 4 bases; unmatched bases: 14. The CDR3 covers 18 residues. CDR1 is SGDLS, CDR2 YYNGEE, per germline. The CDR3 spells CASSGFTGGGSVGNTIYF. DNA of the CDR3: TGTGCCAGCAGCGGATTCACAGGGGGCGGGTCGGTGGGAAACACCATATATTTT.

The chain uses TRBV6-5 and TRBJ2-7; 9 bases agree with TRBD2. J was trimmed by 8 bases and V by 6 bases; bases with no gene match: 14. The CDR3 is 15 amino acids. CDR1 is MNHEY and CDR2 is SVGAGI in the germline V gene. The CDR3 bases are TGTGCCAGCAGGCGGGGGGCAGCTAGCGGGAATAAGCAGTACTTC. Translation gives CASRRGAASGNKQYF.

In DNA form, the CDR3 reads TGCGCCAGCAGCGGGACCTCAGGGGGTGGCACTGAAGCTTTCTTT. This codes for CASSGTSGGGTEAFF. The V gene is TRBV5-1, the J gene TRBJ1-1; 7 bases match TRBD1. This CDR3 spans 15 amino acids. J gave up 4 bases and V 4 bases, and 10 bases lay outside the gene matches. Germline CDR1 SGHRS, CDR2 YFSETQ.

The chain uses TRBV4-1 and TRBJ1-1; TRBD1 aligns across 8 bases. V gave up 0 bases and J gave up 0 bases; unmatched junction bases: 3. Germline V lookup: CDR1 MGHRA, CDR2 YSYEKL. The CDR3 is 16 residues long. The CDR3, as DNA: TGCGCCAGCAGCCAAGACAGGGGGCTTCTGAACACTGAAGCTTTCTTT. Protein: CASSQDRGLLNTEAFF.

This clone was found once. The chain employs TRBV30 and TRBJ1-2; 7 bases are a match to TRBD1. J was trimmed by 8 bases and V by 0 bases; bases with no gene match: 9. Germline CDR1 GTSNPN, CDR2 SVGIG (reference sequence). The CDR3 extends over 14 amino acids. CDR3 sequence reads: CAWSVGGAGKGYTF. The CDR3, as DNA: TGTGCCTGGAGTGTAGGGGGCGCAGGGAAAGGCTACACCTTC.

The J gene is TRBJ2-7, the V gene TRBV27; perhaps TRBD1 as D (5 bases). V lost 7 bases and J lost 0, with 10 bases in between. The CDR3 runs 13 residues. CDR1 is MNHEY and CDR2 is SMNVEV in the germline V gene (reference sequence). The CDR3 DNA sequence: TGTGCCAGCATCGACAGTTCCTCCTACGAGCAGTACTTC. Protein: CASIDSSSYEQYF.

This rearrangement joins TRBV6-6 to TRBJ2-1, with D uncertain. The V gene's germline CDR1 is MNHNY and CDR2 SVGAGI (reference sequence). The CDR3 runs 16 residues. The germline V and J ends were trimmed by 0 bases and 0 bases, with 9 bases remaining between them. CDR3 protein: CASSYSGISSYNEQFF. The CDR3 DNA is TGTGCCAGCAGTTACTCAGGCATAAGCTCCTACAATGAGCAGTTCTTC.

The chain recombines TRBV13 with TRBJ1-2; possible D gene TRBD1, 5 bases. Trimming removed 2 bases at V and 6 bases at J, with 22 bases between. CDR3 size: 17 residues. Germline loops: CDR1 PRHDT, CDR2 FYEKMQ (reference sequence). The CDR3 here is CASSLRADSHFPDGYTF. The CDR3 DNA is TGTGCCAGCAGCTTAAGGGCCGACAGCCACTTCCCTGATGGCTACACCTTC.

The rearrangement joins TRBV6-1 to TRBJ2-7; maybe TRBD2 (7 bases). The germline gives CDR1 MNHNS, CDR2 SASEGT. The CDR3 consists of 16 residues. V gave up 1 base and J gave up 2 bases, with 15 bases separating them. Here the CDR3 DNA reads TGTGCCAGCAGTGAAGGCGGGGGCCGTTTACCCTACGAGCAGTACTTC. It is translated as CASSEGGGRLPYEQYF.

The chain joins TRBV27 to TRBJ2-7, with 12 bases aligning to TRBD1. J gave up 7 bases and V 1 base, and 8 bases lay outside the gene matches. The CDR3 is 16 amino acids. Germline CDR1 and CDR2: MNHEY and SMNVEV (reference sequence). The CDR3 loop is CASSLLGDRGPQEQYF. The CDR3 nucleotides read TGTGCCAGCAGTTTATTAGGGGACAGGGGGCCGCAAGAGCAGTACTTC.

On this clone itself: One end of the junction fails to match germline, which may point to a read error. This sequence joins TRBV5-1 and TRBJ1-2, with D uncertain. Germline V CDR1 and CDR2: SGHRS, YFSETQ. The CDR3 loop spans 16 amino acids. Written as DNA, the CDR3 is TGCGCCAGCAGTTTGGCGGTCGGGCAGGTTGGATATGGCTACACCTTC. Its translation: CASSLAVGQVGYGYTF. Full variable domain (missing parts from reference TRBV5-1 and TRBJ1-2): KAGVTQTPRYLIKTRGQQVTLSCSPISGHRSVSWYQQTPGQGLQFLFEYFSETQRNKGNFPGRFSGRQFSNSRSEMNVSTLELGDSALYLCASSLAVGQVGYGYTFGSGTRLTVV.

The chain is built from TRBV7-9 and TRBJ1-4; 8 bases are a match to TRBD1. The CDR3 contains 15 residues. Germline V gene data show CDR1 as SEHNR and CDR2 as FQNEAQ (reference sequence). Trimming removed 3 bases from V and 1 base from J; junction bases left unmatched: 1. CDR3 nucleotide sequence: TGTGCCAGCAGCTTCACAGGGGGAACTAATGAAAAACTGTTTTTT. This translates into CASSFTGGTNEKLFF.

The gene calls are TRBV4-1 and TRBJ2-7, with 7 nucleotides matching TRBD1. The CDR3 consists of 17 residues. V shed 4 bases, J shed 0 bases, and the junction held 12 bases outside the gene matches. CDR1 MGHRA and CDR2 YSYEKL come from the germline V gene. The CDR3 here is CASSPRRTGPSSYEQYF. DNA of the CDR3: TGCGCCAGCAGCCCTCGGAGGACAGGCCCGAGCTCCTACGAGCAGTACTTC.

This rearrangement joins TRBV27 to TRBJ2-3, with 13 bases aligning to TRBD2. V shed 5 bases, J shed 4 bases, and the junction held 9 bases outside the gene matches. This CDR3 has 17 residues. Germline V CDR1 and CDR2: MNHEY, SMNVEV (reference sequence). The DNA for the CDR3 is TGTGCCAGCAGTCCAGGACTAGCGGGAGCTTCCCCAGATACGCAGTATTTT. Amino acids: CASSPGLAGASPDTQYF.

The CDR3 reads CASSPRAGYYEQYF. As DNA, the CDR3 is TGTGCCAGCAGCCCGCGGGCTGGCTACTACGAGCAGTACTTC. The rearrangement joins TRBV7-7 to TRBJ2-7; D might be TRBD2 (5 bases). CDR3 length: 14 amino acids. Trimming took 5 bases from V and 3 from J, leaving 14 bases between them. CDR1 SSHAT and CDR2 FNYEAQ come from the germline V gene (reference sequence).

The genes are TRBV2 and TRBJ2-4, with D perhaps matching TRBD1 or TRBD2 (5 bases each). This CDR3 region has 13 residues. In germline, CDR1 is SNHLY, CDR2 FYNNEI. V lost 11 bases to trimming and J lost 9 bases, with 20 bases between them. Here the CDR3 reads CAPHGGKGSIQYF. The DNA for the CDR3 is TGTGCCCCCCATGGGGGAAAGGGAAGCATTCAGTACTTC.

V and J are TRBV7-9 and TRBJ2-7; D is perhaps TRBD1 (6 bases). Germline CDR1 SEHNR, CDR2 FQNEAQ (reference sequence). V lost 0 bases to trimming and J lost 0 bases, with 9 bases between them. The CDR3 has 15 residues. The CDR3 sequence: CASSLAQGDSYEQYF. CDR3 DNA: TGTGCCAGCAGCTTAGCACAGGGTGACTCCTACGAGCAGTACTTC.

The genes are TRBV27 and TRBJ2-7; D remains ambiguous. This CDR3 contains 13 residues. CDR1 and CDR2 from the germline V gene are MNHEY and SMNVEV (reference sequence). The V end lost 4 bases, the J end lost 5 bases, and 12 bases lay between the germline ends. Here the CDR3 DNA reads TGTGCCAGCAGTTCCGGGCTGGGTCACGAGCAGTACTTC. Its translation: CASSSGLGHEQYF.

The sample holds one count of this clone. The chain employs TRBV15 and TRBJ2-7; 8 bases fit TRBD2. This CDR3 has 16 residues. With V trimmed by 5 bases and J by 2 bases, 11 bases remained unmatched. The germline CDR1 and CDR2 sequences are LNHNV and YYDKDF (reference sequence). The CDR3 DNA follows: TGTGCCACCAGCCTGACCCGACTAGCGAGACCCTACGAGCAGTACTTC. Its translation: CATSLTRLARPYEQYF.

The chain is built from TRBV5-5 and TRBJ2-2; D is ambiguous. With 1 base removed from V and 1 base from J, the gap between germline ends came to 8 bases. CDR3 length equals 15 residues. Per germline, CDR1 SGHKS and CDR2 YYEKEE (reference sequence). In DNA form, the CDR3 reads TGTGCCAGCAGCTTGTTGCGGATGAACACCGGGGAGCTGTTTTTT. Protein sequence: CASSLLRMNTGELFF.

The V and J genes are TRBV13 and TRBJ2-3; 10 positions agree with TRBD2. After removal of 5 bases from V and 2 bases from J, the junction contained 7 bases not matched to a gene. This CDR3 has 16 amino acids. Germline CDR1 and CDR2: PRHDT and FYEKMQ (reference sequence). This CDR3 is CASSEGLAEYTDTQYF. CDR3 coding DNA: TGTGCCAGCAGCGAAGGACTAGCGGAATACACAGATACGCAGTATTTT.

Concerning this clone: The sample carries other DNA sequences with the same CDR3. V usage is TRBV27 and J usage is TRBJ2-1; D is uncertain. Germline loops: CDR1 MNHEY, CDR2 SMNVEV (reference sequence). The V end lost 5 bases, the J end lost 3 bases, and 5 bases lay between the germline ends. The length of the CDR3 is 12 residues. CDR3 sequence: CASSPNYNEQFF. For the CDR3, the DNA is TGTGCCAGCAGTCCCAACTACAATGAGCAGTTCTTC.